This T cell receptor (beta chain) originates from a study of T cells expressing NK-cell markers. Across the study: Seven of the eight sequenced donors were classified as HCMV-seropositive, and one was classified as seronegative.

As the method of synthesis, 5'RACE template switching with UMIs yielded TCR beta cDNA. Using the 5' RACE reads, TCRdb records one entry per CDR3 protein without DNA. The sample data list some 410,000 distinct CDR3 sequences. The length of the CDR3 is 15 residues. Germline CDR1 reads MNHNS; CDR2 reads SASEGT. Regarding this clonotype: The antigen is undetermined.

Regarding the study as a whole: About 6 donors had dominant NKG2C+ clonotypes that comprised about 1.0-7.0% of their CD8+ T cells.

The TCR originated in a woman between 18 and 70 years old in good health. This chain joins TRBV6-1 and TRBJ2-1. Material for sequencing was blood T cells: a sorted CD56 or NKG2C T cell subset, CD4+ or CD8+ T cells, or bulk PBMC T cells (not recorded which). CDR3 in amino acids: CASSEHGGSYNEQFF.